What follows is one TCR beta chain and its context. Its antigen remains unidentified. The data were obtained in a study of cytomegalovirus exposure and HLA in healthy donors. Study observations and caveats: Segments of the TCR beta V type were, in most cases, productive about 90% or about 30% of the time in an earlier analysis.

Healthy individuals who donated bone marrow served as the donors. Donors were ostensibly healthy at sampling, although undocumented immune exposures were probable. 60 Vbeta and 13 Jbeta primers were used in PCR. Per the study methods: Approximately 87 million unique TCR beta chains, 8.5 million to 14 million shared, were counted in a later analysis. The protocol was immunoSEQ multiplex PCR, while the TCRdb copy is restricted to in-frame clones and leaves out a portion. V, J and clone size are those of that table, while D and trimming were read from the DNA. The sample carries roughly 180,000 clones, about three quarters recorded once. What was sequenced was PBMCs. This TCR derives from a man between 18 and 35 years old in good health and CMV-seronegative.

CDR3 residues: CASSVGGEQYF. The CDR3 region has the DNA TGTGCCAGCAGCGTAGGAGGCGAGCAGTACTTC. The chain links TRBV9 to TRBJ2-7; D ambiguous. The germline CDR1 and CDR2 sequences are SGDLS and YYNGEE. CDR3 length equals 11 residues. Trimming took off 0 bases at V and 6 bases at J, with 4 bases between the two ends.